This is a list of T cell receptor beta chains from one sample in a study of vaccination and CD4 T cells after COVID-19. TCRdb re-called the PCR reads through MiXCR, storing one row per CDR3 protein. The table has roughly 6,000 distinct CDR3 sequences, about 41% seen once. Antigens of these TCRs are unknown. Sequenced material: CD4+ T cells from blood, cultured in vitro. The receptor source for this set is a human donor in good health. Both conserved end residues are part of each CDR3. D genes are given only for firm matches. Only some rows state a clone size, as once, few, many or a class for expanded clones.

d_call: -; j_call: TRBJ1-1; clone_size: few; v_call: TRBV6-1; cdr3_length: 13; cdr3_aa: CASSEPGNTEAFF; cdr3_nt: TGTGCCAGCAGTGAACCAGGGAACACTGAAGCTTTCTTT
d_call: -; j_call: TRBJ1-5; clone_size: -; v_call: TRBV2; cdr3_length: 15; cdr3_aa: CASSRDPGGNQPQHF; cdr3_nt: TGTGCCAGCAGCAGAGACCCAGGGGGCAATCAGCCCCAGCATTTT
d_call: TRBD1; j_call: TRBJ2-3; clone_size: -; v_call: TRBV19; cdr3_length: 13; cdr3_aa: CASADRATDTQYF; cdr3_nt: TGTGCCAGTGCGGACAGGGCAACAGATACGCAGTATTTT
d_call: -; j_call: TRBJ1-2; clone_size: -; v_call: TRBV25-1; cdr3_length: 13; cdr3_aa: CASSETTRRGYTF; cdr3_nt: TGTGCCAGCAGTGAAACGACACGTCGAGGCTACACCTTC
d_call: -; j_call: TRBJ1-2; clone_size: -; v_call: TRBV11-2; cdr3_length: 15; cdr3_aa: CASSPSAGVLDGYTF; cdr3_nt: TGTGCCAGCAGCCCCTCTGCCGGAGTCCTGGATGGCTACACCTTC
d_call: -; j_call: TRBJ2-1; clone_size: -; v_call: TRBV5-4; cdr3_length: 15; cdr3_aa: CASSFQREPYNEQFF; cdr3_nt: TGTGCCAGCAGCTTTCAGAGGGAACCCTACAATGAGCAGTTCTTC
d_call: -; j_call: TRBJ1-1; clone_size: few; v_call: TRBV12-3/TRBV12-4; cdr3_length: 14; cdr3_aa: CASSLLGIGTEAFF; cdr3_nt: TGTGCCAGCAGTTTATTGGGTATCGGGACTGAAGCTTTCTTT
d_call: TRBD1; j_call: TRBJ2-5; clone_size: -; v_call: TRBV6-1; cdr3_length: 16; cdr3_aa: CASSGLQTGVYETQYF; cdr3_nt: TGTGCCAGCAGTGGATTGCAGACAGGGGTATACGAGACCCAGTACTTC
d_call: -; j_call: TRBJ1-1; clone_size: few; v_call: TRBV7-9; cdr3_length: 12; cdr3_aa: CASSSDFDRAFF; cdr3_nt: TGTGCCAGCAGCTCGGATTTTGATCGGGCTTTCTTT
d_call: -; j_call: TRBJ1-5; clone_size: -; v_call: TRBV20-1; cdr3_length: 13; cdr3_aa: CSARDGPGQPQHF; cdr3_nt: TGCAGTGCTAGAGACGGGCCGGGTCAGCCCCAGCATTTT
d_call: TRBD1; j_call: TRBJ1-6; clone_size: -; v_call: TRBV5-1; cdr3_length: 14; cdr3_aa: CASSTDRERSPLHF; cdr3_nt: TGCGCCAGCAGCACCGACAGGGAACGATCACCCCTCCACTTT
d_call: -; j_call: TRBJ2-7; clone_size: -; v_call: TRBV25-1; cdr3_length: 14; cdr3_aa: CASSLNRDDYEQYF; cdr3_nt: TGTGCCAGCAGTTTAAACAGGGACGACTACGAGCAGTACTTC
d_call: -; j_call: TRBJ2-5; clone_size: -; v_call: TRBV19; cdr3_length: 12; cdr3_aa: CATTSEGETQYF; cdr3_nt: TGTGCCACCACATCAGAGGGCGAGACCCAGTACTTC
d_call: -; j_call: TRBJ2-1; clone_size: -; v_call: TRBV7-6; cdr3_length: 11; cdr3_aa: CASSLSNEQFF; cdr3_nt: TGTGCCAGCAGCCTTAGCAATGAGCAGTTCTTC
d_call: -; j_call: TRBJ1-2; clone_size: -; v_call: TRBV7-2; cdr3_length: 12; cdr3_aa: CASSFSDNGYTF; cdr3_nt: TGTGCCAGCAGCTTCAGTGACAACGGCTACACCTTC
d_call: -; j_call: TRBJ1-3; clone_size: few; v_call: TRBV6-5; cdr3_length: 13; cdr3_aa: CASSYSPWDTIYF; cdr3_nt: TGTGCCAGCAGTTACTCCCCCTGGGACACCATATATTTT
d_call: TRBD1; j_call: TRBJ1-2; clone_size: -; v_call: TRBV5-1; cdr3_length: 13; cdr3_aa: CASSLRGRNGYTF; cdr3_nt: TGCGCCAGCAGCTTGAGGGGGCGGAATGGCTACACCTTC
d_call: TRBD1; j_call: TRBJ1-1; clone_size: -; v_call: TRBV5-1; cdr3_length: 15; cdr3_aa: CASSFTGTGEGEAFF; cdr3_nt: TGCGCCAGCAGCTTTACCGGGACAGGGGAGGGGGAAGCTTTCTTT
d_call: -; j_call: TRBJ1-1; clone_size: -; v_call: TRBV5-1; cdr3_length: 14; cdr3_aa: CASSFGGADTEAFF; cdr3_nt: TGCGCCAGCAGCTTCGGGGGCGCGGACACTGAAGCTTTCTTT
d_call: -; j_call: TRBJ2-7; clone_size: -; v_call: TRBV6-1; cdr3_length: 13; cdr3_aa: CAVSAGHAYEQYF; cdr3_nt: TGTGCCGTCTCGGCGGGTCACGCCTACGAGCAGTACTTC
d_call: TRBD2; j_call: TRBJ2-5; clone_size: few; v_call: TRBV19; cdr3_length: 14; cdr3_aa: CASRAGGVQETQYF; cdr3_nt: TGTGCCAGTAGGGCGGGGGGAGTCCAAGAGACCCAGTACTTC
d_call: -; j_call: TRBJ1-5; clone_size: large; v_call: TRBV7-9; cdr3_length: 14; cdr3_aa: CASSLVGINQPQHF; cdr3_nt: TGTGCCAGCAGCTTAGTAGGGATAAATCAGCCCCAGCATTTT
d_call: -; j_call: TRBJ1-1; clone_size: few; v_call: TRBV6-1; cdr3_length: 15; cdr3_aa: CASSPSRGKQTEAFF; cdr3_nt: TGTGCCAGCAGCCCCTCCCGGGGGAAGCAGACTGAAGCTTTCTTT
d_call: -; j_call: TRBJ1-2; clone_size: few; v_call: TRBV6-1; cdr3_length: 11; cdr3_aa: CASSEGGGYTF; cdr3_nt: TGTGCCAGCAGTGAAGGGGGGGGCTACACCTTC
d_call: TRBD1; j_call: TRBJ2-2; clone_size: -; v_call: TRBV28; cdr3_length: 17; cdr3_aa: CASSWEKDRVNTGELFF; cdr3_nt: TGTGCCAGCAGTTGGGAAAAGGACAGGGTGAACACCGGGGAGCTGTTTTTT
d_call: -; j_call: TRBJ1-5; clone_size: once; v_call: TRBV19; cdr3_length: 13; cdr3_aa: CATELTGDQPQHF; cdr3_nt: TGTGCCACCGAGCTGACAGGCGATCAGCCCCAGCATTTT
d_call: -; j_call: TRBJ1-6; clone_size: -; v_call: TRBV6-2/TRBV6-3; cdr3_length: 14; cdr3_aa: CASSFDPWNSPLHF; cdr3_nt: TGTGCCAGCAGTTTTGACCCATGGAATTCACCCCTCCACTTT
d_call: -; j_call: TRBJ1-1; clone_size: -; v_call: TRBV12-3/TRBV12-4; cdr3_length: 12; cdr3_aa: CASTGGYTEAFF; cdr3_nt: TGTGCCAGCACCGGGGGGTACACTGAAGCTTTCTTT
d_call: -; j_call: TRBJ1-1; clone_size: -; v_call: TRBV20-1; cdr3_length: 12; cdr3_aa: CSAREKDTEAFF; cdr3_nt: TGCAGTGCTAGAGAAAAAGACACTGAAGCTTTCTTT
d_call: -; j_call: TRBJ1-2; clone_size: -; v_call: TRBV5-1; cdr3_length: 17; cdr3_aa: CASSLDLVGQGRYGYTF; cdr3_nt: TGCGCCAGCAGCTTGGATTTAGTTGGGCAGGGTCGCTATGGCTACACCTTC
d_call: TRBD2; j_call: TRBJ2-3; clone_size: -; v_call: TRBV20-1; cdr3_length: 15; cdr3_aa: CSAYAGTSGSDTQYF; cdr3_nt: TGCAGTGCTTACGCCGGGACTAGCGGGTCTGATACGCAGTATTTT
d_call: TRBD1; j_call: TRBJ1-2; clone_size: few; v_call: TRBV20-1; cdr3_length: 13; cdr3_aa: CSAARGQGGGYTF; cdr3_nt: TGCAGTGCGGCAAGGGGACAGGGTGGCGGCTACACCTTC
d_call: TRBD1; j_call: TRBJ1-5; clone_size: few; v_call: TRBV6-5; cdr3_length: 14; cdr3_aa: CASSYGQGAQPQHF; cdr3_nt: TGTGCCAGCAGTTACGGACAGGGGGCCCAGCCCCAGCATTTT
d_call: TRBD2; j_call: TRBJ2-1; clone_size: -; v_call: TRBV6-5; cdr3_length: 14; cdr3_aa: CASSYRGAYNEQFF; cdr3_nt: TGTGCCAGCAGTTACCGGGGGGCCTACAATGAGCAGTTCTTC
d_call: -; j_call: TRBJ2-1; clone_size: -; v_call: TRBV7-2; cdr3_length: 17; cdr3_aa: CASSLARLTTIRNEQFF; cdr3_nt: TGTGCCAGCAGCTTAGCGCGTCTCACTACGATACGCAATGAGCAGTTCTTC
d_call: -; j_call: TRBJ1-1; clone_size: once; v_call: TRBV7-2; cdr3_length: 14; cdr3_aa: CASSLNQGLNEAFF; cdr3_nt: TGTGCCAGCAGCTTAAATCAGGGTCTCAATGAAGCTTTCTTT
d_call: -; j_call: TRBJ1-1; clone_size: -; v_call: TRBV20-1; cdr3_length: 11; cdr3_aa: CSASLPGEAFF; cdr3_nt: TGCAGTGCTAGTTTACCGGGGGAAGCTTTCTTT
d_call: TRBD1; j_call: TRBJ1-2; clone_size: few; v_call: TRBV20-1; cdr3_length: 13; cdr3_aa: CSAPGQTYYGYTF; cdr3_nt: TGCAGTGCTCCGGGACAGACCTACTATGGCTACACCTTC
d_call: -; j_call: TRBJ2-5; clone_size: -; v_call: TRBV20-1; cdr3_length: 14; cdr3_aa: CSARDGGAQETQYF; cdr3_nt: TGCAGTGCTAGAGATGGGGGGGCCCAAGAGACCCAGTACTTC
d_call: -; j_call: TRBJ1-2; clone_size: few; v_call: TRBV20-1; cdr3_length: 11; cdr3_aa: CSPETGYGYTF; cdr3_nt: TGCAGTCCAGAGACCGGCTATGGCTACACCTTC
d_call: TRBD2; j_call: TRBJ2-3; clone_size: -; v_call: TRBV7-6; cdr3_length: 16; cdr3_aa: CASSQTSGTSTDTQYF; cdr3_nt: TGTGCCAGCAGCCAAACTAGCGGCACTAGCACAGATACGCAGTATTTT
d_call: -; j_call: TRBJ1-6; clone_size: few; v_call: TRBV20-1; cdr3_length: 16; cdr3_aa: CSARIDGSSHNSPLHF; cdr3_nt: TGCAGTGCTAGGATCGACGGATCCTCGCATAATTCACCCCTCCACTTT
d_call: -; j_call: TRBJ1-6; clone_size: -; v_call: TRBV6-1; cdr3_length: 18; cdr3_aa: CASRFSTLLGSYNSPLHF; cdr3_nt: TGTGCCAGCCGCTTTTCGACCCTTCTAGGTTCCTATAATTCACCCCTCCACTTT
d_call: -; j_call: TRBJ2-2; clone_size: -; v_call: TRBV7-2; cdr3_length: 16; cdr3_aa: CASSSTTGLRTGELFF; cdr3_nt: TGTGCCAGCAGCTCCACGACGGGTCTACGTACCGGGGAGCTGTTTTTT
d_call: -; j_call: TRBJ2-2; clone_size: few; v_call: TRBV15; cdr3_length: 15; cdr3_aa: CATSDRGSNTGELFF; cdr3_nt: TGTGCCACCAGCGACCGGGGGTCGAACACCGGGGAGCTGTTTTTT
d_call: -; j_call: TRBJ2-2; clone_size: -; v_call: TRBV12-3/TRBV12-4; cdr3_length: 12; cdr3_aa: CASSSNTGELFF; cdr3_nt: TGTGCCAGCAGTTCTAACACCGGGGAGCTGTTTTTT
d_call: TRBD1; j_call: TRBJ1-3; clone_size: -; v_call: TRBV7-6; cdr3_length: 16; cdr3_aa: CASSPGTGSSGNTIYF; cdr3_nt: TGTGCCAGCAGCCCAGGGACAGGTAGCTCTGGAAACACCATATATTTT
d_call: -; j_call: TRBJ2-3; clone_size: -; v_call: TRBV6-5; cdr3_length: 14; cdr3_aa: CASRYSRGADTQYF; cdr3_nt: TGTGCCAGCAGATACTCAAGGGGCGCAGATACGCAGTATTTT
d_call: -; j_call: TRBJ1-1; clone_size: -; v_call: TRBV7-8; cdr3_length: 14; cdr3_aa: CASSPWMMNTEAFF; cdr3_nt: TGTGCCAGCAGCCCCTGGATGATGAACACTGAAGCTTTCTTT
d_call: -; j_call: TRBJ1-2; clone_size: -; v_call: TRBV6-1; cdr3_length: 13; cdr3_aa: CASSRQASLSYTF; cdr3_nt: TGTGCCAGCAGCCGACAGGCGTCTTTAAGCTACACCTTC
d_call: -; j_call: TRBJ2-3; clone_size: few; v_call: TRBV6-1; cdr3_length: 15; cdr3_aa: CASSENRGGTDTQYF; cdr3_nt: TGTGCCAGCAGTGAAAACAGGGGGGGAACAGATACGCAGTATTTT